The entry below gives a single TCR beta chain sequence along with its context. Its target is unknown. The sample is drawn from a study of T cell responses to AZD1222 COVID-19 vaccine. Overall study findings and caveats: Receipt of two AZD1222 doses was followed by a rise in Spike-specific TCR breadth and depth.

The germline V gene encodes CDR1 SEHNR and CDR2 FQNEAQ (reference sequence). This CDR3 comprises 18 residues. With V trimmed by 6 bases and J by 0 bases, 13 bases remained unmatched. Produced via immunoSEQ multiplex PCR; TCRdb's table is partial and in-frame only. In the table there are about 140,000 clones, approximately 90% of which are singletons. This clonotype was obtained from an adult who received the AZD1222 COVID-19 vaccine. The chain carries TRBV7-9 and TRBJ1-2, with 10 bases lining up with TRBD1. The sample was peripheral blood, taken 28 days after the second AZD1222 dose. The CDR3 nucleotides are TGTGCCAGCAGTCTCAGGAGCGGGACAGGGGCCGCTAACTATGGCTACACCTTC. Its translation is CASSLRSGTGAANYGYTF.